This T cell receptor beta chain was profiled in a study of OX40 agonist ivuxolimab in advanced cancers. V was pared by 1 base and J by 6 bases, with 2 bases of the junction left unmatched. The CDR3 runs to 14 residues. The germline V gene has CDR1 MGHRA and CDR2 YSYEKL. Some clones are missing from TCRdb's copy, which holds only in-frame ones; the method was immunoSEQ multiplex PCR. This sample has about 54,000 clones; roughly 81% occur once, and the top ten carry approximately 1.2%. This chain joins TRBV4-1 and TRBJ1-2; TRBD1 matches 10 bases. This material consisted of CD4+ or CD8+ T cells sorted from blood, taken in a trial of the OX40 agonist ivuxolimab. This clonotype was sampled from an adult with an advanced solid tumor such as melanoma, head and neck, liver or kidney cancer. CDR3 loop: CASSQAGTGDGYTF. DNA of the CDR3: TGCGCCAGCAGCCAAGCCGGGACAGGGGATGGCTACACCTTC.